The 11 T cell receptor beta chains listed next were all sequenced from one sample in a study of human T cells and chemical hapten exposure. TCRdb re-called the RACE reads with MiXCR, one entry per CDR3 protein. Seen here are 39,000 or so distinct CDR3 sequences, 4% observed once, and the top ten hold 20% to 30%. Stated time point: patch test 1, 2 weeks after DPC sensitization. Sample treatment: therapeutic diphenylcyclopropenone sensitization with weekly scalp DPC. Blood, whole and unfractionated, served as the source for total RNA extraction. This specimen consisted of whole blood, obtained in connection with sensitization to the hapten diphenylcyclopropenone (DPC). These receptors originate from a man over 45 with alopecia areata. Some clones in this sample may be carry-over from other donors' samples.

Many counts were recorded for this clonotype. The CDR3 DNA is TGTGCCAGCAGTTCAGCCGGTCGGGATCTCCAAGGGAATGAGCAGTTCTTC. Translating it yields CASSSAGRDLQGNEQFF. V usage is TRBV27 and J usage is TRBJ2-1, with D perhaps matching TRBD2 (5 bases). Trimming removed 4 bases from V and 7 bases from J, with 23 bases in between. CDR1 and CDR2 (germline): MNHEY, SMNVEV (reference sequence). CDR3 length: 17 amino acids.

This clonotype was seen repeatedly, ten times or more. V and J are TRBV10-3 and TRBJ1-4, with D maybe TRBD1 (5 bases). This CDR3 spans 15 amino acids. The germline CDR1 and CDR2 sequences are ENHRY and SYGVKD. Between the trimmed V and J ends, which lost 6 bases and 7 bases, there was a span of 18 bases. The chain's CDR3 is CAIRPTGTPGEKLFF. The DNA of the CDR3 is TGTGCCATCAGGCCAACCGGGACCCCGGGTGAAAAACTGTTTTTT.

This clonotype has just one count. V and J are TRBV9 and TRBJ1-2; TRBD1 might be the D (6 bases). The CDR3 covers 15 residues. In germline, CDR1 is SGDLS, CDR2 YYNGEE. V lost 4 bases, J lost 3 bases, and 16 bases lay in between. CDR3 nucleotide sequence: TGTGCCAGCAGCCACTCTCTCGGGGGCGACTATGGCTACACCTTC. It encodes CASSHSLGGDYGYTF.

The V and J genes are TRBV10-1 and TRBJ2-2, with D maybe TRBD1 (6 bases). V was clipped by 8 bases and J by 1 base, with 11 bases between them. The CDR3 is 14 amino acids. CDR1 and CDR2 (germline): WNHNN, SYGVQD (reference sequence). This chain's CDR3 is CASAGQMNTGELFF. In nucleotides, the CDR3 is TGCGCCAGCGCCGGACAGATGAACACCGGGGAGCTGTTTTTT.

This clonotype has at least ten counts. V is TRBV7-3 and J is TRBJ2-2; TRBD2 matches at 7 bases. V shed 5 bases and J 5 bases; nucleotides not matched to a gene: 8. The germline V gene encodes CDR1 SGHTA and CDR2 FQGTGA. The CDR3 is 15 residues long. In nucleotides, the CDR3 is TGTGCCAGCAGCCAGCGGGACCTTGGGACCGGGGAGCTGTTTTTT. This codes for CASSQRDLGTGELFF.

This clonotype was seen ten or more times. The J gene is TRBJ2-1, the V gene TRBV18; D is ambiguous. The CDR3 is made up of 13 amino acids. V was pared by 3 bases and J by 5 bases, with 8 bases between. Germline V lookup: CDR1 KGHSH, CDR2 LQKENI. The CDR3 nucleotides are TGTGCCAGCTCACCTGTGAGAGACAATGAGCAGTTCTTC. This translates into CASSPVRDNEQFF. Combining the CDR3 with reference TRBV18 and TRBJ2-1 gives the whole variable domain NAGVMQNPRHLVRRRGQEARLRCSPMKGHSHVYWYRQLPEEGLKFMVYLQKENIIDESGMPKERFSAEFPKEGPSILRIQQVVRGDSAAYFCASSPVRDNEQFFGPGTRLTVL.

This clonotype was recorded many times. The V gene is TRBV4-1, the J gene TRBJ2-4; D unresolved. CDR1 and CDR2 from the germline V gene are MGHRA and YSYEKL. The ends were cut back, 4 bases at V and 0 bases at J, with 10 bases in the middle. The CDR3 extends over 15 amino acids. The DNA for the CDR3 is TGCGCCAGCAGCCGAGACCCCACAGCCAAAAACATTCAGTACTTC. Its protein is CASSRDPTAKNIQYF.

There are many counts of this clonotype. This chain uses TRBV6-6 with TRBJ2-7; D is uncertain. This CDR3 region has 11 residues. Per the germline V gene, CDR1 is MNHNY and CDR2 is SVGAGI (reference sequence). V lost 6 bases, J lost 3 bases, and 6 bases lay in between. This chain's CDR3 is CASRGGYEQYF. The CDR3 DNA follows: TGTGCCAGCAGGGGCGGCTACGAGCAGTACTTC.

This clonotype was seen ten or more times. This rearrangement joins TRBV28 to TRBJ2-7; 7 positions agree with TRBD2. The germline V gene encodes CDR1 MDHEN and CDR2 SYDVKM. Unmatched junction bases numbered 9, after V lost 3 bases and J lost 1 base. CDR3 length equals 16 residues. CDR3: CASSFTLAGLSYEQYF. The CDR3 DNA follows: TGTGCCAGCAGTTTCACCTTAGCGGGTCTTTCCTACGAGCAGTACTTC.

This clonotype has ten or more counts. CDR3 residues: CSATSGTSGYEQYF. Written as DNA, the CDR3 is TGCAGTGCTACGTCCGGGACTAGCGGTTACGAGCAGTACTTC. This rearrangement joins TRBV20-1 to TRBJ2-7; 11 bases map to TRBD2. This CDR3 is 14 amino acids long. Germline lookup yields CDR1 DFQATT and CDR2 SNEGSKA (reference sequence). With 4 bases clipped from V and 4 bases from J, the junction kept 6 bases outside the gene matches.

At least ten counts were recorded for this clonotype. This chain uses TRBV19 with TRBJ1-5, with D uncertain. Germline V CDR1 and CDR2: LNHDA, SQIVND (reference sequence). The CDR3 spans 14 residues. V shed 4 bases and J shed 7 bases, with 14 bases lying between them. CDR3 in DNA: TGTGCCAGTAGTACTAAGACACAAGGACAGCCCCAGCATTTT. Protein: CASSTKTQGQPQHF. The complete variable domain, with remaining parts taken from reference TRBV19 and TRBJ1-5, reads DGGITQSPKYLFRKEGQNVTLSCEQNLNHDAMYWYRQDPGQGLRLIYYSQIVNDFQKGDIAEGYSVSREKKESFPLTVTSAQKNPTAFYLCASSTKTQGQPQHFGDGTRLSIL.